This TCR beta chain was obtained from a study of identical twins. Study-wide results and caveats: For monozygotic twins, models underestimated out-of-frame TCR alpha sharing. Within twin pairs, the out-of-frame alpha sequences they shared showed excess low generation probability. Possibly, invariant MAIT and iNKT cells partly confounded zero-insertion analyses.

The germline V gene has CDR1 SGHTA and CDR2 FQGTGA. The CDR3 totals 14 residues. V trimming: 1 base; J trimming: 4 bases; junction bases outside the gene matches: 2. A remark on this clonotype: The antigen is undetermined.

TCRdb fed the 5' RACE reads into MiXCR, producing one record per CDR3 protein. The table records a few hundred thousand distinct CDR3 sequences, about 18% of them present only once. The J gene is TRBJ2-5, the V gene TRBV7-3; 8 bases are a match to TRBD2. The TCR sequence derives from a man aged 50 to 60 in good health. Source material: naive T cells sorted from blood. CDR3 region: CASSLNAGGETQYF. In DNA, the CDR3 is TGTGCCAGCAGCTTAAATGCGGGAGGAGAGACCCAGTACTTC. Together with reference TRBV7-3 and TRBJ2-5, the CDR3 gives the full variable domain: GAGVSQTPSNKVTEKGKYVELRCDPISGHTALYWYRQSLGQGPEFLIYFQGTGAADDSGLPNDRFFAVRPEGSVSTLKIQRTERGDSAVYLCASSLNAGGETQYFGPGTRLLVL.